This paragraph reports one TCR beta chain. Its antigen has not been determined. One base away there is no much larger clone; base qualities are not given. Receptor amplification or capture employed the immunoSEQ multiplex PCR assay. On the authors' methods: A statistical classification framework was developed to diagnose cytomegalovirus status using the catalog of TCR beta chain sequences. TCRdb obtained this table from immuneACCESS and retained in-frame rearrangements with V and J assigned. These tables miss some clones; where compared with another copy, unresolved V genes account for less than half of the shortfall, and the remainder is unexplained. Clone size and the V and J calls come from that table; the DNA yielded D and trimming. The sample records about 110,000 clones, around 82% of which are singletons. The ten largest account for over 2.5% of the sample. These data come from a study of cytomegalovirus exposure and HLA in healthy donors (dated by TCRdb to 2017 to 2019). In the study overall: A later analysis indicated that the roughly 130 validation repertoires were generated on the platform also employed for the 700 or so repertoires of the first cohort. The study was designed to test whether signatures of past pathogen exposure could be identified by cataloging public T cell receptors. Along with the roughly 710-subject first cohort, a separate validation cohort of over 90 different subjects was used. To predict cytomegalovirus infection status, the study brought together high-throughput TCR immunosequencing, statistical association of individual TCRs with disease status, and machine learning. Summary of the overall study and its limitations: Cytomegalovirus status was reported to be diagnosed by the classifier with high specificity and sensitivity in both the original and validation cohorts. The study listed 164 TCR beta chains as associated with cytomegalovirus. Three of the identified cytomegalovirus-associated TCR beta chains were confirmed in vitro to be specific for cytomegalovirus antigens. Across donors, most TCR sequences were observed very rarely, whereas some public TCRs were present in many individuals. It was suggested by the authors that the approach could potentially be generalized to other disease states and immunological phenotypes. A later analysis found that TCRs clustered in the first cohort also tended to co-occur in the 120 validation repertoires, with 94% of cluster scores above 0. All 120 or so repertoires were used to score co-occurrence in the validation cohort in a later analysis, because that analysis had no HLA typing for the cohort.

The CDR3 sequence holds 15 residues, the cysteine and phenylalanine included. The only DNA kept is the CDR3, 45 bases in frame from the first base. The germline V gene sets CDR1 to MNHEY and CDR2 to SVGAGI. Unmatched junction bases come to 4, with V trimmed by 2 bases and J by 4 bases. Donors formed part of the validation cohort, which comprised over a hundred subjects and was distinct from the first cohort of 666 subjects. The sequenced sample consisted of PBMCs. The receptor chain draws on TRBV6-5 and TRBJ2-7; TRBD2 fits 11 bases in the junction. This TCR was sampled from a woman aged 18-29 years in good health and CMV-seronegative. At the DNA level, the sequence is TGTGCCAGCAGTTACCCGGCTAGCGGGGGGTACGAGCAGTACTTC. Protein translation: CASSYPASGGYEQYF.